This section outlines one T cell receptor (beta chain) sequence together with its context. Only in-frame clones appear in the TCRdb table, and some are missing; sequencing was by immunoSEQ multiplex PCR. The sample holds hundreds of thousands of clones, approximately 90% seen once. The data derive from a study of blood T cell repertoires in COVID-19. The wider study: Samples taken during acute and convalescent COVID-19 were collected in the United States, Italy and Spain.

This CDR3 comprises 16 residues. Trimming cost V 0 bases and J 1 base; bases outside gene matches: 4. Germline CDR1 and CDR2: LGHDT and YNNKEL (reference sequence). The source of this sequence is a woman aged 35 to 49 who had recovered from COVID-19. V and J are TRBV3-1 (or the pseudogene TRBV3-2) and TRBJ2-5; 8 bases are a match to TRBD1. Sequencing was carried out using peripheral blood. The CDR3 DNA reads as TGTGCCAGCAGCCAAGATCAGGGACAGGTCCAAGAGACCCAGTACTTC. The encoded protein is CASSQDQGQVQETQYF.